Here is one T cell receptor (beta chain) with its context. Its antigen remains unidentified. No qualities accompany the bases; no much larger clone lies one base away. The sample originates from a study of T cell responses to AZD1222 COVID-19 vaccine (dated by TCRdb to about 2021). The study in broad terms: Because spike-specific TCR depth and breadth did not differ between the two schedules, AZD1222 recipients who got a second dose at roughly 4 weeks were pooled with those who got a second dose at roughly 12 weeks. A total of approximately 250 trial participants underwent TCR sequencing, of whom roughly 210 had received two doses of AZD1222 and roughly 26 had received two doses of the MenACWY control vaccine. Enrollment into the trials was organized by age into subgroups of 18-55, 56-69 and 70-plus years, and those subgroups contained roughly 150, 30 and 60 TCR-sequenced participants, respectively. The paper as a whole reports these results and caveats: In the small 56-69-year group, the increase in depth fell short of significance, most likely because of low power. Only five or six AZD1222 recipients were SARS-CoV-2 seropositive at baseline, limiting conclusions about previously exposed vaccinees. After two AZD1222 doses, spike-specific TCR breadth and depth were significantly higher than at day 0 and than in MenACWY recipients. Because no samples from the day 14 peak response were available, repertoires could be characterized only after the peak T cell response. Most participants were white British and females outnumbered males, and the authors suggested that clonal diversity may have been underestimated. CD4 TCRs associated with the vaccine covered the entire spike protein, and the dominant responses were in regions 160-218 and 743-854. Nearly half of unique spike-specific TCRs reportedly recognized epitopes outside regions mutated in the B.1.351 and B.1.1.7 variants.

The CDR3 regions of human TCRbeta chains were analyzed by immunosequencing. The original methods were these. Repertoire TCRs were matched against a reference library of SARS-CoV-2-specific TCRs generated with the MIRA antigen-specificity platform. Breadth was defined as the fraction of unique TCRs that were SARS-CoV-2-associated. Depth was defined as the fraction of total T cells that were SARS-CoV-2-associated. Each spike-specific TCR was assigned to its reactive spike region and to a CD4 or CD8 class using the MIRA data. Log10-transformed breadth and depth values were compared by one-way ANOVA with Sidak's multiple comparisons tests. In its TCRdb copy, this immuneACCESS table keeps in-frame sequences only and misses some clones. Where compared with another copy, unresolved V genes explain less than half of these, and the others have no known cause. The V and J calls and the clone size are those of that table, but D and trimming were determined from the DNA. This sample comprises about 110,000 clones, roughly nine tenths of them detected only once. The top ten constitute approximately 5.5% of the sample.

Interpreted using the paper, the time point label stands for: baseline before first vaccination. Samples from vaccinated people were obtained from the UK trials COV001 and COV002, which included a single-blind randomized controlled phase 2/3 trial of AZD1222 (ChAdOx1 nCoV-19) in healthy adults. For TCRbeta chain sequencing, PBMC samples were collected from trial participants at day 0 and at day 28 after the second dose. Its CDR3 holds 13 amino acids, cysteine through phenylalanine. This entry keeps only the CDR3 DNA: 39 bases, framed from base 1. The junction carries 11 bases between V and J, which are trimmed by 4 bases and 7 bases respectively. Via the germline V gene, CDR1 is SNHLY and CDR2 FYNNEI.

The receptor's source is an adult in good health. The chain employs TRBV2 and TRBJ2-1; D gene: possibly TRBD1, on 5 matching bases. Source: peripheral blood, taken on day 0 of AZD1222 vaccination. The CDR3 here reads CASSALRQNEQFF. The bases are TGTGCCAGCAGTGCCTTAAGACAGAATGAGCAGTTCTTC.